Described below is a single T cell receptor beta chain sequence and its context. Its antigen target is currently unknown. No much larger clonotype is one base removed from it; base qualities were not supplied. Its CDR3 holds 13 amino acids, cysteine through phenylalanine. Just the 39-base CDR3 DNA is kept, in frame starting at base 1. From V the trimming removes 5 bases and from J it removes 2 bases, while the gene matches leave 1 base of the junction unaccounted for. CDR1 and CDR2 are read off the germline V gene as MRHNA and SNTAGT. The protocol used for the library was the immunoSEQ multiplex PCR assay. What TCRdb holds here is the immuneACCESS table cut down to in-frame rearrangements. Part of the clones is not present; checked against another copy, under half of the missing clones reflect an unresolved V gene, and the others are unexplained. The sample table records 55,000 to 70,000 clones; approximately 92% of these occur just once. Of the sample, approximately 2.8% is held by the ten largest clones.

The data stem from a study of T cell changes during pregnancy in multiple sclerosis (dated by TCRdb to between 2018 and 2021). Turning to the overall study: The study looked at changes in the T cell repertoire across pregnancy in women with multiple sclerosis.

The sample here was CD8+ T cells from peripheral blood mononuclear cells, taken in the third trimester of pregnancy. The sequence is built from TRBV6-4 and TRBJ2-7, and TRBD1 aligns with 9 junction nucleotides. This clonotype originated in a female donor in good health, enrolled as a control in a pregnancy study. The CDR3 protein sequence reads: CASSTGGPYEQYF. Read as DNA, the sequence is TGTGCCAGCAGTACAGGGGGCCCCTACGAGCAGTACTTC.